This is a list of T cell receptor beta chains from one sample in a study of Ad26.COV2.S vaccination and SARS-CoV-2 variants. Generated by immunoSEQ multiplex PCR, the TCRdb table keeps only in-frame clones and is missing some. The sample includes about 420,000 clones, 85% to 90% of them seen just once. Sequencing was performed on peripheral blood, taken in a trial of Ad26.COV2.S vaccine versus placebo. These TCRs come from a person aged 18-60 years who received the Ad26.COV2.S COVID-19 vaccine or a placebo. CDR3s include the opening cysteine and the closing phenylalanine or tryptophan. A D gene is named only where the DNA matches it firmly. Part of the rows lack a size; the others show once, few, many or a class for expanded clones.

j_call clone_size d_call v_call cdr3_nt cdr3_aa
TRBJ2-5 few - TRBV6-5 TGTGCCAGCAGTTCGGGTTTGGAGACCCAGTACTTC CASSSGLETQYF
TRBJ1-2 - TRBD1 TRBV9 TGTGCCAGCAGCGTAGAATACGGCAGGGGGACTGGCTACACCTTC CASSVEYGRGTGYTF
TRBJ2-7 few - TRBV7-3 TGTGCCAGCAGCCGCGACGGAGGTGCGTCAGAGCAGTACTTC CASSRDGGASEQYF
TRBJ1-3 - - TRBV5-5 TGTGCCAGCAGCCCTAGGATTGGAAACACCATATATTTT CASSPRIGNTIYF
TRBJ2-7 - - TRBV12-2 TGTGCAAGTCGTCATTATTCTTGGGGAAACTACGAGCAGTACTTC CASRHYSWGNYEQYF
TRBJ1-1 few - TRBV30 TGTGCCTGGGGGAAGTTTGAAGCTTTCTTT CAWGKFEAFF
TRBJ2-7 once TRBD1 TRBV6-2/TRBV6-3 TGTGCCAGCAGTTACTATCCGGCACACAGGGGAACCTACGAGCAGTACTTC CASSYYPAHRGTYEQYF
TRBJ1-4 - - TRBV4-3 TGCGCCAGCAGCCAAGGGACAACTAATGAAAAACTGTTTTTT CASSQGTTNEKLFF
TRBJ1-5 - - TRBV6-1 TGTGCCAGCAGTGAAGAGTCAGAAAATCAGCCCCAGCATTTT CASSEESENQPQHF
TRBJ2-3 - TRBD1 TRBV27 TGTGCCAGCAGTTCCATGACTGGGACAGGGAACACAGATACGCAGTATTTT CASSSMTGTGNTDTQYF
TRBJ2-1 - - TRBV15 TGTGCCACCAGCAGCCTCAGGGGAAATGAGCAGTTCTTC CATSSLRGNEQFF
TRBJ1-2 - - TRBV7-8 TGTGCCAGCAGCCAGCAGGTGAACTATGGCTACACCTTC CASSQQVNYGYTF
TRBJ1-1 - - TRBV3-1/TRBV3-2 TGTGCCAGCAGCCAAAGCCCCGTCAAGGCAGTCACTGAAGCTTTCTTT CASSQSPVKAVTEAFF
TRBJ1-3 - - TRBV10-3 TGTGCCATCAGTGAGGTGGCAGGGACTAGTGGAAACACCATATATTTT CAISEVAGTSGNTIYF
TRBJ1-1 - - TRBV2 TGTGCCAGCAGTGAAAGAGGGGGGGGAGCTGAAGCTTTCTTT CASSERGGGAEAFF
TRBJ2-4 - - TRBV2 TGTGCCAGCAGTGAGAAGCTAATAGCCAAAAACATTCAGTACTTC CASSEKLIAKNIQYF
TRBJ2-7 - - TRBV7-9 TGTGCCAGCAGCTTACACGGGCCGTCTGAGCAGTACTTC CASSLHGPSEQYF
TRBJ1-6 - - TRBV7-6 TGTGCCAGCAGCTCCTCTAACGGGGGCGCGGGGTCACCCCTCCACTTT CASSSSNGGAGSPLHF
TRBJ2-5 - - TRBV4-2 TGTGCCAGCAGCCAAGAGGCTAGTGTCGAGACCCAGTACTTC CASSQEASVETQYF
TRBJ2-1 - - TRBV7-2 TGTGCCAGCAGCTCAGTACTCGATCCGACGCAGTTCTTC CASSSVLDPTQFF
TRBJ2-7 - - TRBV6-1 TGTGCCAGCAGTGAATTGGGTTTGGGCTACGAGCAGTACTTC CASSELGLGYEQYF
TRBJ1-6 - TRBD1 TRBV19 TGTGCCAGTAGTACTGGGACAGGTAATTCACCCCTCCACTTT CASSTGTGNSPLHF
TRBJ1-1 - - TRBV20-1 TGCAGTGCGAGAAACACTGAAGCTTTCTTT CSARNTEAFF
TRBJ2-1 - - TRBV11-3 TGTGCCAGCAGCTTTTCTCATCACCCCTACAATGAGCAGTTCTTC CASSFSHHPYNEQFF
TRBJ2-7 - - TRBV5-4 TGTGCCAGCAGCAGACCAGGAGGTTCCTACGAGCAGTACTTC CASSRPGGSYEQYF
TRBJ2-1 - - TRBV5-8 TGTGCCAGCAGCTTAAGGGGATGGTACTACAATGAGCAGTTCTTC CASSLRGWYYNEQFF
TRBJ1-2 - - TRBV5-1 TGCGCCAGCAGCTCGACGTGGGGCAGGACTGGATATGGCTACACCTTC CASSSTWGRTGYGYTF
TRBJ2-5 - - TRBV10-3 TGTGCCATCAGTGAGTCAAGGGGCCGAAGGGGAGAGACCCAGTACTTC CAISESRGRRGETQYF
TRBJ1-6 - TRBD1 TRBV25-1 TGTGCCAGCCAGCCGGGACAGGGGATTAATTCACCCCTCCACTTT CASQPGQGINSPLHF
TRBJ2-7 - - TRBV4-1 TGCGCCAGCAGCCAAGGCACAGCCTCCTACGAGCAGTACTTC CASSQGTASYEQYF
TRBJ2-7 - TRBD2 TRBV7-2 TGTGCCAGCAGCCCCCGAGAGCGGGGGGTAGGTTACGAGCAGTACTTC CASSPRERGVGYEQYF
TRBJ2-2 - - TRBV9 TGTGCCAGCAGCGATCCCCCAGGGGAGCTGTTTTTT CASSDPPGELFF
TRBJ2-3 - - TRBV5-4 TGTGCCAGCAGCCTGGCCAGGGGCACAGATACGCAGTATTTT CASSLARGTDTQYF
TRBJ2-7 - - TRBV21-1 TGTGCCAGCAGCAGAGGACAGCAAAGCTCCTACGAGCAGTACTTC CASSRGQQSSYEQYF
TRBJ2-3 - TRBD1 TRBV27 TGTGCCAGCAGCCACAGGGGGCGAAGCACAGATACGCAGTATTTT CASSHRGRSTDTQYF
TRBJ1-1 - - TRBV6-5 TGTGCCAGTGGGCGGGGGGACACTGAAGCTTTCTTT CASGRGDTEAFF
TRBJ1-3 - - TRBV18 TGTGCCAGCTCACTAGGACGTCTGGGTACCACAGAGATACACTCTGGAAACACCATATATTTT CASSLGRLGTTEIHSGNTIYF
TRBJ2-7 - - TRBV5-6 TGTGCCAGCAGCTTGGATGGGGGCGCCTACGAGCAGTACTTC CASSLDGGAYEQYF
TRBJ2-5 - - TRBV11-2 TGTGCCAGCAGCCTCCGCTTTCTGGGGGGCCAAGAGACCCAGTACTTC CASSLRFLGGQETQYF
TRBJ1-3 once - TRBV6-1 TGTGCCAGCAATGATGTCCGCGAGGGGCCCTCTGGAAACACCATATATTTT CASNDVREGPSGNTIYF
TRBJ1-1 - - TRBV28 TGTGCCAGCAGTTTAACCGGGTCTTGGATGAACACTGAAGCTTTCTTT CASSLTGSWMNTEAFF